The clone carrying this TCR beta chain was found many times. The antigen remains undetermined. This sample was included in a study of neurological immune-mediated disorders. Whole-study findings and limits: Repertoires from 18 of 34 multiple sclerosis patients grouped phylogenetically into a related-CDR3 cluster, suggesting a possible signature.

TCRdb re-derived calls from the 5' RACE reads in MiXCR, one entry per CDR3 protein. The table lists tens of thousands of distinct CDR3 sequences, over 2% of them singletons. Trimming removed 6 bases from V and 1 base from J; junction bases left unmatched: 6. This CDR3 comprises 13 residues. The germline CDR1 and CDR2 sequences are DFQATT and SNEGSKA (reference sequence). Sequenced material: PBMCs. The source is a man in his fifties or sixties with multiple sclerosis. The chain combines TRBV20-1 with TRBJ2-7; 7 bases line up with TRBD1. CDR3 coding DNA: TGCAGTGCCATCGACAGGGCATCCTACGAGCAGTACTTC. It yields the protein CSAIDRASYEQYF.